This T cell receptor beta chain comes out of a study of Ad26.COV2.S vaccination and SARS-CoV-2 variants. The overall study: As a participant in COV1001, the donor was in the Ad26.COV2.S trial arm. Administration of Ad26.COV2.S was intramuscular, either once or twice 56 days apart. The study's findings and limits: Vaccinees displayed broader spike-specific TCR repertoires than placebo recipients. Quantification of TCR breadth and depth may have yielded underestimates of total T cell responses.

The table came from immunoSEQ multiplex PCR; TCRdb's copy has only in-frame clones and leaves some out. The table lists 300,000 to 500,000 clones, more than 85% of them singletons, with approximately 3.7% in the top ten. The CDR3 totals 15 residues. Germline loops: CDR1 SEHNR, CDR2 FQNEAQ (reference sequence). V lost 6 bases to trimming and J lost 3 bases, with 15 bases between them. Turning to this clone: Its antigen is still unknown.

Treatment noted: roughly 18 received Ad26.COV2.S at low or high dose, single or two shots; 5 received placebo; per-sample allocation not given. Samples analyzed were those drawn on day 63 after the first vaccine or placebo injection. The material sequenced was peripheral blood, taken in a trial of Ad26.COV2.S vaccine versus placebo. The chain joins TRBV7-9 to TRBJ1-3; no definite D call. The source is a person aged 18-60 years who received the Ad26.COV2.S COVID-19 vaccine or a placebo. This chain's CDR3 is CASRSDGQDGNTIYF. In DNA form, the CDR3 reads TGTGCCAGCAGAAGCGACGGCCAAGATGGAAACACCATATATTTT.